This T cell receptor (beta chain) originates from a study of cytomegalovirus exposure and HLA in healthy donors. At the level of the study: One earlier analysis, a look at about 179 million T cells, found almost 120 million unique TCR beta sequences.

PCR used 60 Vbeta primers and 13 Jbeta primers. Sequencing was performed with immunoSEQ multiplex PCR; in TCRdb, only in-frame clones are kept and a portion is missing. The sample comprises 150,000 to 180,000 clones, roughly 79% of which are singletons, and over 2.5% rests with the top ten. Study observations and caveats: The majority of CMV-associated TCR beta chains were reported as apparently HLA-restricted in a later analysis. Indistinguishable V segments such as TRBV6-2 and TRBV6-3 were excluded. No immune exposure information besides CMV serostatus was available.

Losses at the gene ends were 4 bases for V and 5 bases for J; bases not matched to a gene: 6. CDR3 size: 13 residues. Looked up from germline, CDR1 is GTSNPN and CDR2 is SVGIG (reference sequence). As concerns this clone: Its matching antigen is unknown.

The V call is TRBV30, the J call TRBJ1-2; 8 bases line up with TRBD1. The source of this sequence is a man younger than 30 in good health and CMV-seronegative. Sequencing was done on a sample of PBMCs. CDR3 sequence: CAWNPNRGYGYTF. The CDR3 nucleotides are TGTGCCTGGAATCCAAACAGGGGGTATGGCTACACCTTC.